One TCR beta chain is described in this entry. Antigen: not known. Germline lookup yields CDR1 SGDLS and CDR2 YYNGEE. Trimming took 2 bases from V and 0 from J, leaving 22 bases between them. CDR3 length: 19 residues. The record originates from a study of siplizumab effects on memory and regulatory T cells. The study's findings and limits: Confirmation that proliferating Tregs from siplizumab cultures had suppressive function was not obtained. Naive T cells apparently outstripped memory cells in diversity and seemed major alloresponse contributors. Siplizumab produced a significant drop in alloreactive sequences attributable to unstimulated CD4+ memory cells.

Here immunoSEQ multiplex PCR was the method, and the copy in TCRdb shows in-frame clones only, minus some. The sample has over 60,000 clones, roughly 89% seen once. This receptor was identified in a human donor in good health. The sample taken for sequencing was CD8+ T cells sorted from blood. This chain uses TRBV9 with TRBJ2-3; D ambiguous. CDR3 nucleotides: TGTGCCAGCAGCGTGGCAGGTAGGGCCCACCCATCGAGCACAGATACGCAGTATTTT. Translating gives CASSVAGRAHPSSTDTQYF.